One and the same sample provided the 6 T cell receptor beta chains below, sequenced in a study of CD8 T cells in Susac syndrome (dated by TCRdb to 2018 to 2020). Library prep was done by the immunoSEQ multiplex PCR assay. RNA was extracted using the RNeasy kit, and roughly 0.5 to 1 microgram was reverse transcribed with random hexamers. Using fastp trimming at Q25 and MiXCR clonotype assembly, TCRdb reanalyzed the public sequencing data and kept in-frame beta chains. Duplicate CDR3 protein sequences are folded into a single record with the most common DNA and genes. The sample contains roughly 120,000 distinct CDR3 sequences, over 85% of them found a single time. Roughly 0.32% of the sample comes from the top ten. Sequencing was performed on CD8+ T cells from PBMCs. All receptors derive from a human donor with multiple sclerosis.

The V call is TRBV20-1, the J call TRBJ2-2; 14 bases are shared with TRBD2. Trimming took 3 bases from V and 8 from J; bases not matched to a gene: 11. The CDR3 is made up of 17 amino acids. Per the germline V gene, CDR1 is DFQATT and CDR2 is SNEGSKA (reference sequence). CDR3 sequence: CSARAPGLAGGVGELFF. The CDR3 DNA sequence: TGCAGTGCTAGGGCACCCGGACTAGCGGGAGGTGTGGGGGAGCTGTTTTTT.

This rearrangement joins TRBV29-1 to TRBJ2-3; 7 bases are shared with TRBD1. CDR1 and CDR2 (germline): SQVTM, ANQGSEA. Trimming removed 6 bases from V and 2 bases from J; junction bases left unmatched: 5. The CDR3 has 13 amino acids. DNA for the CDR3: TGCAGCGTGATCAGGGGGATCACAGATACGCAGTATTTT. This encodes CSVIRGITDTQYF.

V and J are TRBV19 and TRBJ1-1; D is ambiguous. This CDR3 has 18 residues. Germline CDR1 is LNHDA and CDR2 is SQIVND (reference sequence). The germline V and J ends were trimmed by 7 bases and 1 base, with 25 bases remaining between them. The CDR3 loop reads CASNPSVSLVRPNTEAFF. The CDR3 DNA reads TGTGCCAGTAACCCTAGTGTCAGCTTAGTCCGGCCGAACACTGAAGCTTTCTTT.

CDR3 sequence (DNA): TGTGCCAGCAGCGTAGCTGGGCGCCGATCCTACAATGAGCAGTTCTTC. The encoded protein is CASSVAGRRSYNEQFF. This rearrangement joins TRBV9 to TRBJ2-1; D ambiguous. The V end was cut by 0 bases, the J end by 1 base, with 11 bases between. This CDR3 has 16 amino acids. Germline lookup yields CDR1 SGDLS and CDR2 YYNGEE.

V is TRBV7-9 and J is TRBJ2-5; perhaps TRBD2 as D (6 bases). The CDR3 spans 16 residues. Trimming removed 5 bases at V and 1 base at J, with 17 bases between. Germline V gives CDR1 SEHNR, CDR2 FQNEAQ (reference sequence). DNA for the CDR3: TGTGCCAGCAGCCACCGACTAGACGGGTCCCAAGAGACCCAGTACTTC. Protein product: CASSHRLDGSQETQYF.

The CDR3 nucleotides are TGTGCCACCAGCAGGGGGGACCTCTACGAGCAGTACTTC. This sequence encodes CATSRGDLYEQYF. The chain combines TRBV15 with TRBJ2-7, with D possibly called TRBD1 or TRBD2 (5 bases each). There are 13 residues in the CDR3. The V and J ends lost 3 bases and 3 bases respectively, with 9 bases between them. CDR1 and CDR2 (germline): LNHNV, YYDKDF (reference sequence).